The T cell receptor beta chain under discussion was sequenced for a study of T cells in Graves' hyperthyroidism and ophthalmopathy. Study results and caveats: Ophthalmopathy was distinguished from stable hyperthyroidism by 13 V-J signatures.

Of note for this clonotype: What it recognizes is unknown.

The investigators amplified TCR beta CDR3 regions from RNA transcripts. In the first-round RT-PCR of the TCR CDR3, the HTBI primer set was used. TCRdb fed the multiplex PCR reads into MiXCR, producing one record per CDR3 protein. Here the sample spans 550,000 to 700,000 distinct CDR3 sequences, about 45% being singletons. Germline V CDR1 and CDR2: SGHVS, FNYEAQ. CDR3 length: 14 residues. Trimming stripped 6 bases from V and 3 bases from J, with 14 bases between. Sequencing used peripheral blood or thyroid tissue (not recorded which). The TCR sequence derives from an adult woman with Graves' disease, either hyperthyroidism or ophthalmopathy (not recorded which). This rearrangement joins TRBV7-6 to TRBJ2-5, with TRBD1 as a possible D gene (5 bases). The CDR3 sequence: CASSSPRREETQYF. The DNA for the CDR3 is TGTGCCAGCAGTTCCCCTCGCAGGGAAGAGACCCAGTACTTC.